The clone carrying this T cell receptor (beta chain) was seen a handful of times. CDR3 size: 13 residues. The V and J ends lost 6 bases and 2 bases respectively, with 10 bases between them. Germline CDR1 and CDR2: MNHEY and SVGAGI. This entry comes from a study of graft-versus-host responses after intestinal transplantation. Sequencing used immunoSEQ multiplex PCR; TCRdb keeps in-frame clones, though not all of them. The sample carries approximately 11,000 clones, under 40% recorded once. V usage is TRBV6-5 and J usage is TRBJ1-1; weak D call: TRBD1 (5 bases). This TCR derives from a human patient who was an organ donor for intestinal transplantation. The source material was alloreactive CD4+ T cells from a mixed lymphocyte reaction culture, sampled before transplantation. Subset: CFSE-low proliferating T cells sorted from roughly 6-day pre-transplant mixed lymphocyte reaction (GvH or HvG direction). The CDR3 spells CASSWDSNTEAFF. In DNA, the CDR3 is TGTGCCAGCAGCTGGGACTCTAACACTGAAGCTTTCTTT.